This passage covers 8 T cell receptor beta chains from one sample sequenced in a study of blood T cell repertoires in COVID-19. The table came from immunoSEQ multiplex PCR; TCRdb's copy has only in-frame clones and leaves some out. Of 140,000 or so clones in the sample, 80% to 90% were seen once. The sequencing sample was made of peripheral blood. The receptors originated from a human donor with acute or convalescent COVID-19. The donor label of this sample is uncertain.

The rearrangement uses TRBV9 and TRBJ1-1; unclear D gene. Trimming stripped 5 bases from V and 1 base from J, with 12 bases between. The germline V gene encodes CDR1 SGDLS and CDR2 YYNGEE. The CDR3 loop spans 14 amino acids. The CDR3 sequence is CASRTVTGNTEAFF. As DNA, the CDR3 is TGTGCCAGCAGGACGGTGACGGGGAACACTGAAGCTTTCTTT.

The V gene is TRBV28, the J gene TRBJ1-2, with a tentative D call TRBD1 (5 bases). Trimming took 2 bases from V and 7 from J, leaving 8 bases between them. The CDR3 is made up of 12 amino acids. CDR1 is MDHEN, CDR2 SYDVKM, per germline. The DNA for the CDR3 is TGTGCCAGCAGTTTAGGGGGGTTTGGCTACACCTTC. The encoded protein is CASSLGGFGYTF.

The CDR3 protein is CASSRTRGGYEQYV. The CDR3 nucleotides are TGTGCCAGCAGTAGGACTAGAGGCGGGTACGAGCAGTACGTC. This chain links TRBV6-5 with TRBJ2-7, with 7 nucleotides matching TRBD2. This CDR3 has 14 amino acids. Germline loops: CDR1 MNHEY, CDR2 SVGAGI. V was pared by 5 bases and J by 4 bases, with 8 bases of the junction left unmatched.

V is TRBV9 and J is TRBJ1-2; TRBD1 matches at 7 bases. Trimming cost V 0 bases and J 6 bases; bases outside gene matches: 8. The CDR3 is 15 residues long. Germline V gene lookup returns CDR1 SGDLS and CDR2 YYNGEE. CDR3 sequence (DNA): TGTGCCAGCAGCGTAGTATTACCCCAGGGGGATGGCTACACCTTC. This codes for CASSVVLPQGDGYTF. The whole variable domain, filled in from reference TRBV9 and TRBJ1-2, reads DSGVTQTPKHLITATGQRVTLRCSPRSGDLSVYWYQQSLDQGLQFLIQYYNGEERAKGNILERFSAQQFPDLHSELNLSSLELGDSALYFCASSVVLPQGDGYTFGSGTRLTVV.

The J gene is TRBJ2-1, the V gene TRBV10-3, with 8 bases that match TRBD2. V gave up 4 bases and J gave up 7 bases; unmatched junction bases: 6. The germline CDR1 and CDR2 sequences are ENHRY and SYGVKD. The CDR3 loop spans 14 amino acids. CDR3 sequence (DNA): TGTGCCATCAGTGGCGGGAGGAAAGAGAATGAGCAGTTCTTC. Translated: CAISGGRKENEQFF.

The chain employs TRBV6-2 or TRBV6-3 and TRBJ1-2, with 9 nucleotides matching TRBD1. The V gene end was trimmed by 5 bases and the J gene end by 6 bases; junction bases not matched to a gene: 4. Germline values: CDR1 MNHEY, CDR2 SVGEGT. The CDR3 covers 13 residues. Here the CDR3 reads CASSRGQGDGYTF. Here the CDR3 DNA reads TGTGCCAGCAGTCGGGGACAGGGTGATGGCTACACCTTC.

Worth noting for this clone: Other DNA sequences in this specimen translate into the identical CDR3. The chain links TRBV18 to TRBJ1-5, with D hard to call. The germline V gene has CDR1 KGHSH and CDR2 LQKENI. The V end was cut by 6 bases, the J end by 5 bases, with 11 bases between. The CDR3 runs to 13 residues. CDR3 in amino acids: CASSPGRDQPQHF. The CDR3 DNA sequence: TGTGCCAGCTCCCCCGGTCGGGATCAGCCCCAGCATTTT.

The chain employs TRBV29-1 and TRBJ1-1; D is possibly TRBD1 (5 bases). The CDR3 covers 14 residues. The ends were cut back, 7 bases at V and 4 bases at J, with 19 bases in the middle. Germline V gene sequence: CDR1 SQVTM, CDR2 ANQGSEA. The CDR3 region has the DNA TGCAGCGCGATGACAGAAGAATGGAGCACTGAAGCTTTCTTT. Translated: CSAMTEEWSTEAFF.